This paragraph reports one TCR beta chain. What it binds is not known. The sample belongs to a study of cytomegalovirus exposure and HLA in healthy donors. The CDR3 covers 15 residues. Trimming took 2 bases from V and 5 from J; bases not matched to a gene: 7. From germline, CDR1 is SGHAT and CDR2 FQNNGV. The PCR contained 60 Vbeta and 13 Jbeta primers. Only in-frame clones appear in the TCRdb table, and some are missing; sequencing was by immunoSEQ multiplex PCR. Recorded here are over 100,000 clones; the top ten clones represent around 3.5%. Study results and limitations: Later on, a genetic analysis was performed. It linked a missense variant in DCLRE1C with V- and J-gene trimming of TCR beta. There were reportedly fewer N-insertions in an Asian-associated ancestry cluster than the roughly 670-donor mean, in a later analysis. Only CMV serostatus was available as immune exposure information.

The sequence was obtained from a young man in good health and CMV-seronegative. Sequenced sample: PBMCs. The rearrangement uses TRBV11-2 and TRBJ2-5; 8 nucleotides match TRBD1. The CDR3 loop reads CASSLSRTGRETQYF. DNA for the CDR3: TGTGCCAGCAGCTTATCCCGGACAGGGCGGGAGACCCAGTACTTC. The variable domain in full, with the rest retrieved from reference TRBV11-2 and TRBJ2-5, is EAGVAQSPRYKIIEKRQSVAFWCNPISGHATLYWYQQILGQGPKLLIQFQNNGVVDDSQLPKDRFSAERLKGVDSTLKIQPAKLEDSAVYLCASSLSRTGRETQYFGPGTRLLVL.